This T cell receptor (beta chain) was documented in a study of cytomegalovirus exposure and HLA in healthy donors. This clone was picked up a small number of times. Its antigen remains unidentified. The germline CDR1 and CDR2 sequences are SGHAT and FQNNGV. The CDR3 contains 15 residues. The V gene end was trimmed by 5 bases and the J gene end by 6 bases; junction bases not matched to a gene: 5. Regarding the study as a whole: The listing of fewer than 200 TCR beta chains classed them as cytomegalovirus-associated. In a later analysis, an Asian-associated ancestry cluster reportedly showed fewer N-insertions than the approximately 700-donor mean. TCR beta V- and J-gene trimming, according to a later analysis, was linked to a missense DCLRE1C variant.

In the PCR, 60 Vbeta and 13 Jbeta primers were used. The method was immunoSEQ multiplex PCR; TCRdb's version includes in-frame clones alone and lacks a portion of them. The profile shows more than 95,000 clones, about 15% of them singletons. This clonotype was obtained from a female donor in good health and CMV-seronegative. The chain has TRBV11-2 and TRBJ1-5; 12 nucleotides match TRBD1. The sequenced sample was PBMCs. In nucleotides, the CDR3 is TGTGCCAGCAGCCAGGGACAGGGGGCCATTCAGCCCCAGCATTTT. It yields the protein CASSQGQGAIQPQHF.